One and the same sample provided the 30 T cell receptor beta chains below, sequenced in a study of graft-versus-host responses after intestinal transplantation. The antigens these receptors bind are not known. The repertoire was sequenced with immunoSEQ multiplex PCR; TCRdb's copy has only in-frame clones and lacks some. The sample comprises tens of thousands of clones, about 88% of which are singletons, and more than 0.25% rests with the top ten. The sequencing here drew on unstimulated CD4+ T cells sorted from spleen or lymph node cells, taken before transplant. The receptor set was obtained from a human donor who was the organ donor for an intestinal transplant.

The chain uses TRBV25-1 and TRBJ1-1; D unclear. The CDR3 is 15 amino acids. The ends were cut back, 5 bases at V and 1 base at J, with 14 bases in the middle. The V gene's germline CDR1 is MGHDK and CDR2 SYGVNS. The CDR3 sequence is CASSLWPLRNTEAFF. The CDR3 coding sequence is TGTGCCAGCAGTTTGTGGCCGTTAAGGAACACTGAAGCTTTCTTT.

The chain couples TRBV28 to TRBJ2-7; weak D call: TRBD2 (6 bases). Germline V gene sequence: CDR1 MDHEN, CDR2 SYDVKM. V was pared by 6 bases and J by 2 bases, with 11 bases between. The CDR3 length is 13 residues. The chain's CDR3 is CASSPGSTYEQYF. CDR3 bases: TGTGCCAGCAGCCCCGGGAGCACCTACGAGCAGTACTTC.

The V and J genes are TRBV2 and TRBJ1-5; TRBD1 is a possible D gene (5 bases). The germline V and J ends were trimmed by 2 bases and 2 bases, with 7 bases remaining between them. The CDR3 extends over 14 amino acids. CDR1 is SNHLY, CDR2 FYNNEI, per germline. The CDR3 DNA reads TGTGCCAGCAGTGAAATACAGGGCAATCAGCCCCAGCATTTT. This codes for CASSEIQGNQPQHF. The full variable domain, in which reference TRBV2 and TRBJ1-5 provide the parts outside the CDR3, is EPEVTQTPSHQVTQMGQEVILRCVPISNHLYFYWYRQILGQKVEFLVSFYNNEISEKSEIFDDQFSVERPDGSNFTLKIRSTKLEDSAMYFCASSEIQGNQPQHFGDGTRLSIL.

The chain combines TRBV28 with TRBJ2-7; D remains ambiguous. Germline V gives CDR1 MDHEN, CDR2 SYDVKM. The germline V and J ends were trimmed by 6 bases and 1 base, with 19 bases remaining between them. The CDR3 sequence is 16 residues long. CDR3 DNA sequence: TGTGCCAGCAGCATCCCCCCCCAGGCAAGGTCCTACGAGCAGTACTTC. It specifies CASSIPPQARSYEQYF.

As DNA, the CDR3 is TGTGCCTGGAGCTTCCGGGACAGGGTTTTGACCGGGGAGCTGTTTTTT. Translated: CAWSFRDRVLTGELFF. J is TRBJ2-2 and V is TRBV30, with 9 bases matching TRBD1. Trimming took 3 bases from V and 5 from J; bases not matched to a gene: 10. CDR1 and CDR2 from the germline V gene are GTSNPN and SVGIG (reference sequence). The CDR3 spans 16 residues. Supplemented by reference TRBV30 and TRBJ2-2, the full variable domain reads SQTIHQWPATLVQPVGSPLSLECTVEGTSNPNLYWYRQAAGRGLQLLFYSVGIGQISSEVPQNLSASRPQDRQFILSSKKLLLSDSGFYLCAWSFRDRVLTGELFFGEGSRLTVL.

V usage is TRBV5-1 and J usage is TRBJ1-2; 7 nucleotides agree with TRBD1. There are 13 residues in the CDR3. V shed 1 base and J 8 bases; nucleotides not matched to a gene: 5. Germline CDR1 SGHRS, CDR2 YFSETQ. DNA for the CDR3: TGCGCCAGCAGCTTGAGACAGGGTAGAGGCTACACCTTC. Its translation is CASSLRQGRGYTF.

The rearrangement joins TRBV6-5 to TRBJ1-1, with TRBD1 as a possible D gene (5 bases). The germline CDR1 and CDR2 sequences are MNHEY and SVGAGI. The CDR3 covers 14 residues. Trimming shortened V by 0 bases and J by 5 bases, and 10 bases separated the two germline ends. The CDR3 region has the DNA TGTGCCAGCAGTTACTCTTTGGGGCGGACTGAAGCTTTCTTT. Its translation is CASSYSLGRTEAFF.

CDR3 coding DNA: TGTGCCAGTAGTTCGCCAGGCCGGCCCAAAAACATTCAGTACTTC. The encoded protein is CASSSPGRPKNIQYF. This chain uses TRBV19 with TRBJ2-4, with unresolved D. Between the trimmed V and J ends, which lost 5 bases and 2 bases, there was a span of 13 bases. Germline values: CDR1 LNHDA, CDR2 SQIVND (reference sequence). The CDR3 length is 15 residues.

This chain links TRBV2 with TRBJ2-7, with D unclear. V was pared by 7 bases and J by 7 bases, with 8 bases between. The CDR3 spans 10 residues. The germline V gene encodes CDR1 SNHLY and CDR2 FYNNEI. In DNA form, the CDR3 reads TGTGCCAGCAAGGAGAATGAGCAGTACTTC. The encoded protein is CASKENEQYF.

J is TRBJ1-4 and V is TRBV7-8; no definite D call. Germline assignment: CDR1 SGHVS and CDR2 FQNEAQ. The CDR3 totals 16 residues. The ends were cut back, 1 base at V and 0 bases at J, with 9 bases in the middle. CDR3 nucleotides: TGTGCCAGCAGCTTAGTTCCGGGAGCAACTAATGAAAAACTGTTTTTT. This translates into CASSLVPGATNEKLFF.

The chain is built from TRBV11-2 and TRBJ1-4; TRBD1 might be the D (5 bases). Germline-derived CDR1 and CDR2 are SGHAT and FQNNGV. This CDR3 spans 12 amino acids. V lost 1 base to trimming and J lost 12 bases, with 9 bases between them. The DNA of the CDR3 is TGTGCCAGCAGCTTAGGGGGCCCAGAACTGTTTTTT. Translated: CASSLGGPELFF.

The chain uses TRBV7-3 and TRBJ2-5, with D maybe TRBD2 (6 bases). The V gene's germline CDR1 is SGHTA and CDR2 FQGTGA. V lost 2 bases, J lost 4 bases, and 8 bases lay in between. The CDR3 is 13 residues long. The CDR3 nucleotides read TGTGCCAGCAGCTTAGTCGGGGGAGAGACCCAGTACTTC. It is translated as CASSLVGGETQYF.

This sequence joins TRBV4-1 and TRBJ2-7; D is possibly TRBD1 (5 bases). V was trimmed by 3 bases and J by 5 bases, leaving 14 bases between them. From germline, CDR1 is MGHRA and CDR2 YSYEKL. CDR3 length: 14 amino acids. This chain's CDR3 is CASSQPTGIHEQYF. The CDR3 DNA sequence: TGCGCCAGCAGCCAGCCCACAGGAATCCACGAGCAGTACTTC.

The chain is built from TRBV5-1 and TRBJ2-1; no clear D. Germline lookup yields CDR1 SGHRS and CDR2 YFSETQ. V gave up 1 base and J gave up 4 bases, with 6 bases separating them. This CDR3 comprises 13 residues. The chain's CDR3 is CASSLFPYNEQFF. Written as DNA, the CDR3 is TGCGCCAGCAGCTTGTTCCCTTACAATGAGCAGTTCTTC.

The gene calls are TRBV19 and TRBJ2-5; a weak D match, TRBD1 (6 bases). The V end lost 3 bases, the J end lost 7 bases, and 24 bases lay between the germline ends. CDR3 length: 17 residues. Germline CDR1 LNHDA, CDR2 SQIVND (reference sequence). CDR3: CASSISPGGGRGVTQYF. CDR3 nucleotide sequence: TGTGCCAGTAGTATCTCCCCAGGAGGAGGCAGGGGTGTGACCCAGTACTTC.

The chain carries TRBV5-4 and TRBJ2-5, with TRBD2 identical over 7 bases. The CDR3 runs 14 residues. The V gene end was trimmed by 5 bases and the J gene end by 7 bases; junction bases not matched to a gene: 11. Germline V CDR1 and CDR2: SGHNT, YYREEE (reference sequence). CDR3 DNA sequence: TGTGCCAGCAGGCGGGATCGAGGGGAGGGGACCCAGTACTTC. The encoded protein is CASRRDRGEGTQYF.

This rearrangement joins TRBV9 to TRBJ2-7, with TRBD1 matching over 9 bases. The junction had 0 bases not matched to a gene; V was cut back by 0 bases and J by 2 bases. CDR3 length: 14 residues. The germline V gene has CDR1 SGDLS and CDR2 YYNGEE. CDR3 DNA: TGTGCCAGCAGCGTAGGACAGGGGGCCTACGAGCAGTACTTC. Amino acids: CASSVGQGAYEQYF.

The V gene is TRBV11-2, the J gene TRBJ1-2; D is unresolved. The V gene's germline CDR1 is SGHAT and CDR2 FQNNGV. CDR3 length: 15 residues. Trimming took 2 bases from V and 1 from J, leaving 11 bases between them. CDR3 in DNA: TGTGCCAGCAGCTTAAGGCAGGCCCTTAACTATGGCTACACCTTC. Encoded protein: CASSLRQALNYGYTF.

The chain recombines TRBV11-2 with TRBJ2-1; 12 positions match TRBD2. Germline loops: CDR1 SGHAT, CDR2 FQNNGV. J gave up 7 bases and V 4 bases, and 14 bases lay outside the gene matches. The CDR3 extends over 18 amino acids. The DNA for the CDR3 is TGTGCCAGCAGCTGGCCGGGTCTAGCGGGGGGGCCTAGGAATGAGCAGTTCTTC. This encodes CASSWPGLAGGPRNEQFF. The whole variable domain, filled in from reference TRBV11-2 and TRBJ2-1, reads EAGVAQSPRYKIIEKRQSVAFWCNPISGHATLYWYQQILGQGPKLLIQFQNNGVVDDSQLPKDRFSAERLKGVDSTLKIQPAKLEDSAVYLCASSWPGLAGGPRNEQFFGPGTRLTVL.

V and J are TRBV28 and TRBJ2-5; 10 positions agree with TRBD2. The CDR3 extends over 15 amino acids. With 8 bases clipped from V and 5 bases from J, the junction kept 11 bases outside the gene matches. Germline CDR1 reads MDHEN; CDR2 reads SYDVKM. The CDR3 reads CASLGPSGSAETQYF. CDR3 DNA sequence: TGTGCCAGCTTAGGACCTAGCGGGAGCGCGGAGACCCAGTACTTC.

CDR3 sequence: CASSPHGTTDNEQFF. The CDR3 DNA reads as TGTGCCAGCAGCCCCCACGGGACTACCGACAATGAGCAGTTCTTC. The genes are TRBV7-3 and TRBJ2-1; 7 nucleotides match TRBD2. Trimming took 5 bases from V and 5 from J; bases not matched to a gene: 9. The V gene's germline CDR1 is SGHTA and CDR2 FQGTGA. The CDR3 totals 15 residues.

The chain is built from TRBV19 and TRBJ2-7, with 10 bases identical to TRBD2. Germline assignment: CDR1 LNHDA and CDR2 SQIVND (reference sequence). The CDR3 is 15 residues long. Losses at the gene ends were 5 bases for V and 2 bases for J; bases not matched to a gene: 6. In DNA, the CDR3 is TGTGCCAGTAGTGCTCTAGCGGGAGCCGCCTACGAGCAGTACTTC. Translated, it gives CASSALAGAAYEQYF.

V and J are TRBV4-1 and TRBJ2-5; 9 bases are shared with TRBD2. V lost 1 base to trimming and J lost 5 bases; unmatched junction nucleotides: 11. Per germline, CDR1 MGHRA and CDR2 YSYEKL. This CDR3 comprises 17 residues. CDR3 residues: CASSQAWLAGAGETQYF. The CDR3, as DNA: TGCGCCAGCAGCCAAGCTTGGTTAGCGGGGGCCGGGGAGACCCAGTACTTC.

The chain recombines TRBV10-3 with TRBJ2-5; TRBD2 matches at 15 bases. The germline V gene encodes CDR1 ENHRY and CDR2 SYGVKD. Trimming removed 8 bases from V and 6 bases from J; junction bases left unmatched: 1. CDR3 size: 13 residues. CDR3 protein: CAIGTSGRQTQYF. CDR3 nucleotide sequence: TGTGCCATCGGGACTAGCGGGAGGCAGACCCAGTACTTC.

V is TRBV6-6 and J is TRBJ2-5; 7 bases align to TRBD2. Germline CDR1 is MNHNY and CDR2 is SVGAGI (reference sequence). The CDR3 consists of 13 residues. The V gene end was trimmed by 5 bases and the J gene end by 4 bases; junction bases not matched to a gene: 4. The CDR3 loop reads CASSNIAGETQYF. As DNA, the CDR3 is TGTGCCAGCAGTAATATAGCGGGAGAGACCCAGTACTTC.

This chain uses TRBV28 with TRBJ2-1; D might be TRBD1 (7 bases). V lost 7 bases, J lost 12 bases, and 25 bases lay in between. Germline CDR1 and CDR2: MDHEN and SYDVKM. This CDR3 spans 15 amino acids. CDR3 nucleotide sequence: TGTGCCAGCAAGAAAGGGGGGACAGCCAACCGTAGGCAGTTCTTC. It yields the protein CASKKGGTANRRQFF.

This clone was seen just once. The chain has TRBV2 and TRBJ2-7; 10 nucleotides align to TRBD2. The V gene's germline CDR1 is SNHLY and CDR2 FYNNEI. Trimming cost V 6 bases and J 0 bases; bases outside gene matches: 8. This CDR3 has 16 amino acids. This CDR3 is CASRTSGRLSSYEQYF. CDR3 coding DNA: TGTGCCAGCAGGACTAGCGGGCGGTTAAGCTCCTACGAGCAGTACTTC.

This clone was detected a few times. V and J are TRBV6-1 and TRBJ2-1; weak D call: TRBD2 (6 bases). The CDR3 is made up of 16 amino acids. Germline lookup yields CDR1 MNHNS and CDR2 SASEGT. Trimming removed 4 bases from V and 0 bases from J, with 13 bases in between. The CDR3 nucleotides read TGTGCCAGCAGTGCGGGACTTCGAAGCTCCTACAATGAGCAGTTCTTC. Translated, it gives CASSAGLRSSYNEQFF.

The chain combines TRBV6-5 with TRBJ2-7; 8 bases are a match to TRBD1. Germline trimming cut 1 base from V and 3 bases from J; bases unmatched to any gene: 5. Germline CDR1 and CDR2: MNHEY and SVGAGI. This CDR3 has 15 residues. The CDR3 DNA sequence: TGTGCCAGCAGTTACTGGACAGGGAAAAACTACGAGCAGTACTTC. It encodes CASSYWTGKNYEQYF.

Here the CDR3 reads CASSLPWKRSSREQYF. For the CDR3, the DNA is TGTGCCAGCAGCTTGCCGTGGAAGCGGAGTTCGAGGGAGCAGTACTTC. The chain joins TRBV11-2 to TRBJ2-7; the D gene is possibly TRBD2 (5 bases). Germline CDR1 SGHAT, CDR2 FQNNGV. The germline V and J ends were trimmed by 3 bases and 7 bases, with 22 bases remaining between them. The CDR3 totals 16 residues.